This T cell receptor beta chain was observed in a study of shared clonotypes between healthy human individuals. General study results and limits: Even with large depth, rarefaction showed that sorted-subset sequencing was incomplete. The study found lower generation probabilities in non-shared clonotypes than in those shared by all four donors.

Using around 200 ng DNA, around 30,000 T cell genomes, the sorted-subset replicate PCRs were run. Here immunoSEQ multiplex PCR was the method, and the copy in TCRdb shows in-frame clones only, minus some. The table lists 900,000 to 1,200,000 clones, 78% of them singletons. This clone was counted a single time. Its specificity is unknown. Trimming removed 8 bases at V and 13 bases at J, with 9 bases between. In germline, CDR1 is DFQATT, CDR2 SNEGSKA (reference sequence). The CDR3 is 8 amino acids. This TCR derives from a young man in good health. Some clones in this sample may be carry-over from other donors' samples. Source material: memory CD4+ T cells from PBMCs. Subset defined: CD45RA-negative fraction. The chain has TRBV20-1 and TRBJ1-5, with a weak D call TRBD1 (5 bases). CDR3 region: CSWGGQHF. CDR3 coding DNA: TGCAGTTGGGGGGGACAGCATTTT.